Below are 18 T cell receptor beta chains sequenced from a single sample in a study of T cell repertoires in cytomegalovirus infection. MiXCR was run by TCRdb on the reads, yielding one entry per CDR3 protein. The sample has roughly 320,000 distinct CDR3 sequences; over 7.5% are singletons. The sequencing sample was made of PBMCs. The receptors derive from a human donor in good health (CMV status not recorded). Some clones in this sample may be carry-over from other donors' samples.

A word on this clonotype: A much larger clone differs from this one at a single base, so this may be a read error. The V call is TRBV6-2 or TRBV6-3, the J call TRBJ2-1; TRBD2 is a possible D gene (6 bases). Trimming removed 6 bases from V and 6 bases from J, with 15 bases in between. There are 14 residues in the CDR3. The V gene's germline CDR1 is MNHEY and CDR2 SVGEGT. CDR3 amino acids: CASRLRDFFNEQFF. In nucleotides, the CDR3 is TGTGCCAGCAGGCTCCGGGACTTCTTCAATGAGCAGTTCTTC.

This clonotype was counted between two and nine times. This chain uses TRBV4-2 with TRBJ2-5; D perhaps matches TRBD1 (6 bases). The CDR3 covers 16 residues. Trimming removed 3 bases at V and 2 bases at J, with 16 bases between. The germline CDR1 and CDR2 sequences are LGHNA and YNFKEQ. The CDR3 loop is CASSQEADSFQETQYF. The DNA of the CDR3 is TGTGCCAGCAGCCAGGAGGCGGACAGTTTTCAAGAGACCCAGTACTTC.

The CDR3 nucleotides read TGTGCCAGCAGCTCGTCATATTCGGCTTTGGGGGGTCGAAATCAGCCCCAGCATTTT. Amino acids: CASSSSYSALGGRNQPQHF. This chain uses TRBV5-6 with TRBJ1-5; D perhaps matches TRBD1 (5 bases). V shed 3 bases and J shed 4 bases, with 26 bases lying between them. The germline V gene encodes CDR1 SGHDT and CDR2 YYEEEE. The CDR3 has 19 residues. Filled out from reference TRBV5-6 and TRBJ1-5, the complete variable domain reads DAGVTQSPTHLIKTRGQQVTLRCSPKSGHDTVSWYQQALGQGPQFIFQYYEEEERQRGNFPDRFSGHQFPNYSSELNVNALLLGDSALYLCASSSSYSALGGRNQPQHFGDGTRLSIL.

This chain links TRBV6-6 with TRBJ2-7; no clear D gene. Per germline, CDR1 MNHNY and CDR2 SVGAGI (reference sequence). V gave up 5 bases and J gave up 0 bases, with 17 bases separating them. The CDR3 contains 16 residues. CDR3 in DNA: TGTGCCAGCAGTCTATCGTCGGTGCTAAGCTCCTACGAGCAGTACTTC. Residues: CASSLSSVLSSYEQYF.

In regard to this clonotype: One end of the junction fails to match germline, which may point to a read error. The chain uses TRBV6-2 or TRBV6-3 and TRBJ2-7; 7 positions match TRBD1. The CDR3 extends over 12 amino acids. From germline, CDR1 is MNHEY and CDR2 SVGEGT. The CDR3 region is CASSSAGTASEF. DNA for the CDR3: TGTGCCAGCAGTAGCGCCGGGACAGCTTCCGAGTTC.

This sequence joins TRBV7-2 and TRBJ2-5; TRBD2 matches 10 bases. The CDR3 totals 16 residues. After removal of 2 bases from V and 4 bases from J, the junction contained 7 bases not matched to a gene. CDR1 is SGHTA and CDR2 is FQGNSA in the germline V gene. The CDR3 nucleotides read TGTGCCAGCAGCTTACTTGGCATAGCGGGAGGAGAGACCCAGTACTTC. It is translated as CASSLLGIAGGETQYF. The full variable domain, rest sourced from reference TRBV7-2 and TRBJ2-5, is GAGVSQSPSNKVTEKGKDVELRCDPISGHTALYWYRQSLGQGLEFLIYFQGNSAPDKSGLPSDRFSAERTGGSVSTLTIQRTQQEDSAVYLCASSLLGIAGGETQYFGPGTRLLVL.

This clonotype was seen repeatedly, ten times or more. This chain connects TRBV6-2 or TRBV6-3 to TRBJ1-2; the D gene is possibly TRBD1 (6 bases). Germline V gives CDR1 MNHEY, CDR2 SVGEGT. V shed 6 bases and J shed 2 bases, with 13 bases lying between them. The CDR3 totals 14 residues. The CDR3 nucleotides are TGTGCCAGCAGCCGAGACGGGACAAACTATGGCTACACCTTC. Translated: CASSRDGTNYGYTF.

The V gene is TRBV14, the J gene TRBJ1-1; tentative D call: TRBD1 (6 bases). V lost 3 bases and J lost 2, with 13 bases in between. The CDR3 is 15 amino acids. Germline CDR1 SGHDN, CDR2 FVKESK. CDR3 amino acids: CASSQMGTPNTEAFF. For the CDR3, the DNA is TGTGCCAGCAGCCAGATGGGGACACCAAACACTGAAGCTTTCTTT. The whole variable domain, filled in from reference TRBV14 and TRBJ1-1, reads EAGVTQFPSHSVIEKGQTVTLRCDPISGHDNLYWYRRVMGKEIKFLLHFVKESKQDESGMPNNRFLAERTGGTYSTLKVQPAELEDSGVYFCASSQMGTPNTEAFFGQGTRLTVV.

This clonotype was seen many times. The chain employs TRBV7-3 and TRBJ2-5, with D unresolved. The CDR3 consists of 14 residues. Trimming removed 5 bases at V and 5 bases at J, with 15 bases between. Germline loops: CDR1 SGHTA, CDR2 FQGTGA. The CDR3 DNA reads TGTGCCAGCAGCCTGACCCCAAACTTGGAGACCCAGTACTTC. Encoded protein: CASSLTPNLETQYF.

The sample holds a few counts of this clonotype. This chain joins TRBV19 and TRBJ2-2, with TRBD1 matching over 8 bases. The trim removed 4 bases at V and 2 bases at J, leaving 3 bases unmatched. Per germline, CDR1 LNHDA and CDR2 SQIVND (reference sequence). This CDR3 contains 15 residues. The CDR3 DNA reads as TGTGCCAGTAGTACGGGACAGGAAAACACCGGGGAGCTGTTTTTT. Translated: CASSTGQENTGELFF.

The chain is built from TRBV23-1 and TRBJ2-7, with D perhaps matching TRBD1 or TRBD2 (6 bases each). TRBV23-1 is placed among ORFs of uncertain function. The length of the CDR3 is 16 residues. V lost 1 base, J lost 3 bases, and 16 bases lay in between. The chain's CDR3 is CASSQCRGEWDYEQYF. DNA of the CDR3: TGCGCCAGCAGTCAATGTAGGGGGGAGTGGGACTACGAGCAGTACTTC.

The sample holds many counts of this clonotype. V usage is TRBV12-3 or TRBV12-4 and J usage is TRBJ1-2; tentatively, D is TRBD1 (6 bases). The CDR3 covers 13 residues. V dropped 6 bases and J dropped 5 bases, with 13 bases sitting between them. CDR3 residues: CASSPYREYGYTF. DNA for the CDR3: TGTGCCAGCAGCCCGTACAGGGAATATGGCTACACCTTC.

This clonotype appeared many times. The genes are TRBV7-2 and TRBJ1-1, with 7 bases identical to TRBD1. In germline, CDR1 is SGHTA, CDR2 FQGNSA. Germline trimming cut 5 bases from V and 1 base from J; bases unmatched to any gene: 4. The CDR3 contains 14 residues. CDR3 sequence: CASSRDRENTEAFF. In DNA form, the CDR3 reads TGTGCCAGCAGCAGAGACAGGGAGAACACTGAAGCTTTCTTT.

J is TRBJ2-6 and V is TRBV6-6; D call uncertain. Deletions cut 0 bases from V and 4 bases from J, with 4 bases between. CDR1 is MNHNY, CDR2 SVGAGI, per germline (reference sequence). CDR3 length: 14 residues. CDR3 DNA sequence: TGTGCCAGCAGTTACTCAGAGGGGGCCAACGTCCTGACTTTC. This sequence encodes CASSYSEGANVLTF.

This clonotype was found many times. The chain uses TRBV7-2 and TRBJ2-1, with 10 bases identical to TRBD2. V shed 0 bases, J shed 1 base, and the junction held 6 bases outside the gene matches. This CDR3 contains 18 residues. Germline CDR1 and CDR2: SGHTA and FQGNSA. In nucleotides, the CDR3 is TGTGCCAGCAGCTTAGCGGAGATAGCGGGAGGATCCTACAATGAGCAGTTCTTC. It translates to CASSLAEIAGGSYNEQFF.

This clonotype occurred a few times. This chain's CDR3 is CASSLGTGPNTEAFF. The CDR3 DNA sequence: TGTGCCAGCAGTTTAGGGACAGGGCCCAACACTGAAGCTTTCTTT. This sequence joins TRBV28 and TRBJ1-1; 9 nucleotides match TRBD1. Trimming removed 2 bases from V and 2 bases from J; junction bases left unmatched: 3. This CDR3 spans 15 amino acids. Germline V lookup: CDR1 MDHEN, CDR2 SYDVKM.

This clonotype was observed a few times. The V gene is TRBV7-9, the J gene TRBJ2-1; TRBD2 is a possible D gene (6 bases). Germline V gene sequence: CDR1 SEHNR, CDR2 FQNEAQ (reference sequence). This CDR3 is 15 amino acids long. The V gene lost 2 bases and the J gene lost 10 bases, with 18 bases spanning the gap. CDR3: CASSLFGGLRVEQFF. CDR3 nucleotide sequence: TGTGCCAGCAGCTTATTCGGGGGTCTCCGGGTGGAGCAGTTCTTC. The full variable domain, rest sourced from reference TRBV7-9 and TRBJ2-1, is DTGVSQNPRHKITKRGQNVTFRCDPISEHNRLYWYRQTLGQGPEFLTYFQNEAQLEKSRLLSDRFSAERPKGSFSTLEIQRTEQGDSAMYLCASSLFGGLRVEQFFGPGTRLTVL.

This rearrangement joins TRBV12-3 or TRBV12-4 to TRBJ2-3; weak D call: TRBD2 (5 bases). The ends were cut back, 1 base at V and 2 bases at J, with 10 bases in the middle. The length of the CDR3 is 15 residues. The CDR3 bases are TGTGCCAGCAGTTTAGGCGGGTTTTACACAGATACGCAGTATTTT. Its protein is CASSLGGFYTDTQYF.